These 29 T cell receptor beta chains originate from one sample sequenced in a study of identical twins. TCRdb passed the 5' RACE reads through MiXCR, listing each CDR3 protein once. The data show approximately 590,000 distinct CDR3 sequences, around a tenth seen once. These same records also appear under a second study, on yellow fever vaccine responses in identical twins.

Specimen: PBMCs. The receptors derive from a woman in her late teens or twenties in good health.

The V and J genes are TRBV29-1 and TRBJ2-5; 9 bases fit TRBD2. Germline V gives CDR1 SQVTM, CDR2 ANQGSEA. With 6 bases clipped from V and 7 bases from J, the junction kept 18 bases outside the gene matches. The CDR3 extends over 16 amino acids. The CDR3: CSVAQSASGTYATQYF. CDR3 nucleotides: TGCAGCGTAGCCCAGAGCGCTAGCGGGACTTATGCGACCCAGTACTTC.

This chain links TRBV4-1 with TRBJ2-1; D perhaps matches TRBD2 (5 bases). The V gene lost 0 bases and the J gene lost 2 bases, with 14 bases spanning the gap. The length of the CDR3 is 17 residues. Germline V gene data show CDR1 as MGHRA and CDR2 as YSYEKL. This CDR3 is CASSQEGTSEAYNEQFF. The CDR3 region has the DNA TGCGCCAGCAGCCAAGAGGGCACTAGTGAAGCCTACAATGAGCAGTTCTTC.

In this sample, this clonotype turned up a few times. The chain uses TRBV20-1 and TRBJ2-1; 10 nucleotides line up with TRBD1. V lost 2 bases, J lost 7 bases, and 5 bases stayed unmatched. The CDR3 sequence is 14 residues long. Germline CDR1 DFQATT, CDR2 SNEGSKA (reference sequence). CDR3 sequence reads: CSARYRDRGNEQFF. The CDR3, as DNA: TGCAGTGCTAGATACCGGGACAGGGGAAATGAGCAGTTCTTC.

The chain combines TRBV7-2 with TRBJ2-5; 11 bases fit TRBD2. The CDR3 spans 15 residues. V gave up 5 bases and J gave up 3 bases; unmatched junction bases: 5. Germline V gene data show CDR1 as SGHTA and CDR2 as FQGNSA. The CDR3 here is CASSPTSGSEETQYF. The DNA of the CDR3 is TGTGCCAGCAGCCCAACTAGCGGGAGCGAAGAGACCCAGTACTTC.

Only a few counts were recorded for this clonotype. The V call is TRBV12-3 or TRBV12-4, the J call TRBJ1-5; D might be TRBD1 (5 bases). V was pared by 10 bases and J by 7 bases, with 14 bases between. The CDR3 spans 12 residues. The CDR3 loop is CATSRGVQPQHF. The CDR3 DNA reads TGTGCCACCTCACGGGGGGTGCAGCCCCAGCATTTT.

This clonotype was observed at least ten times. The CDR3 reads CASSQGTDTEAFF. The CDR3 DNA sequence: TGTGCCAGCAGCCAAGGGACAGACACTGAAGCTTTCTTT. The chain uses TRBV3-1 and TRBJ1-1; a possible D gene is TRBD1 (6 bases). Trimming removed 1 base at V and 3 bases at J, with 6 bases between. Germline V CDR1 and CDR2: LGHDT, YNNKEL (reference sequence). The CDR3 contains 13 residues.

V and J are TRBV28 and TRBJ1-1; D not certain. Germline-derived CDR1 and CDR2 are MDHEN and SYDVKM. The V and J ends lost 3 bases and 1 base respectively, with 9 bases between them. CDR3 length: 14 amino acids. The CDR3: CASSFRRPNTEAFF. For the CDR3, the DNA is TGTGCCAGCAGTTTTAGGCGGCCGAACACTGAAGCTTTCTTT.

There are a few counts of this clonotype. Written as DNA, the CDR3 is TGTGCCAGCACTATAGTACAGCCTGTCGAGCAGTTCTTC. Translation gives CASTIVQPVEQFF. The gene calls are TRBV12-3 or TRBV12-4 and TRBJ2-1, with unresolved D. V lost 7 bases to trimming and J lost 10 bases, with 17 bases between them. This CDR3 region has 13 residues.

This clonotype was counted at least ten times. The rearrangement joins TRBV10-3 to TRBJ1-1; 7 bases agree with TRBD1. Germline loops: CDR1 ENHRY, CDR2 SYGVKD. The CDR3 has 15 amino acids. With 4 bases clipped from V and 8 bases from J, the junction kept 13 bases outside the gene matches. CDR3 nucleotide sequence: TGTGCCATCAGTGGAGGGGGCGGACTCCGACGGGAAGCTTTCTTT. Residues: CAISGGGGLRREAFF.

The chain uses TRBV14 and TRBJ2-7; D possibly matches TRBD1 or TRBD2 (6 bases each). CDR3 length: 15 residues. Trimming removed 2 bases at V and 2 bases at J, with 13 bases between. Germline values: CDR1 SGHDN, CDR2 FVKESK. The CDR3 loop reads CASSQSGAGTYEQYF. CDR3 DNA sequence: TGTGCCAGCAGCCAATCGGGGGCAGGGACCTACGAGCAGTACTTC.

This clonotype was counted at least ten times. The CDR3 DNA reads as TGCAGCGTTCTCTCGGGGGAGACCGGGGAGCTGTTTTTT. This translates into CSVLSGETGELFF. This sequence joins TRBV29-1 and TRBJ2-2; D may be TRBD2 (6 bases). CDR3 length: 13 residues. V lost 5 bases to trimming and J lost 5 bases, with 12 bases between them. Germline V lookup: CDR1 SQVTM, CDR2 ANQGSEA.

At least ten counts were recorded for this clonotype. The chain has TRBV29-1 and TRBJ2-7; no firm D call. The V and J ends lost 3 bases and 1 base respectively, with 4 bases between them. CDR3 length equals 11 residues. Looked up from germline, CDR1 is SQVTM and CDR2 is ANQGSEA. The CDR3 protein is CSVDPSYEQYF. In nucleotides, the CDR3 is TGCAGCGTTGATCCTTCCTACGAGCAGTACTTC.

This sequence joins TRBV2 and TRBJ2-2; D gene uncertain. With 4 bases removed from V and 2 bases from J, the gap between germline ends came to 5 bases. Germline V gene sequence: CDR1 SNHLY, CDR2 FYNNEI. This CDR3 is built from 13 residues. CDR3 protein: CASSAENTGELFF. Here the CDR3 DNA reads TGTGCCAGCAGTGCCGAAAACACCGGGGAGCTGTTTTTT.

J is TRBJ2-6 and V is TRBV11-1, with a weak D call TRBD1 (6 bases). Trimming took off 2 bases at V and 4 bases at J, with 18 bases between the two ends. Germline CDR1 and CDR2: SGHAT and FQDESV (reference sequence). This CDR3 is 18 amino acids long. The CDR3 sequence: CASSLFGSGANGANVLTF. The CDR3 DNA follows: TGTGCCAGCAGCTTATTCGGTTCAGGGGCGAACGGGGCCAACGTCCTGACTTTC.

This rearrangement joins TRBV11-1 to TRBJ2-7; a possible D gene is TRBD1 (6 bases). The CDR3 contains 15 residues. V lost 5 bases and J 1 base, leaving 15 bases between the germline ends. CDR1 SGHAT and CDR2 FQDESV come from the germline V gene (reference sequence). The CDR3 DNA sequence: TGTGCCAGCAGCCCCACCAGGGGAGTATCCTACGAGCAGTACTTC. Translated: CASSPTRGVSYEQYF.

In this sample, this clonotype turned up many times. The genes are TRBV5-1 and TRBJ2-2, with D hard to call. Between the trimmed V and J ends, which lost 5 bases and 0 bases, there was a span of 11 bases. Per germline, CDR1 SGHRS and CDR2 YFSETQ. The CDR3 runs to 15 residues. The CDR3 is CASSILGPNTGELFF. The CDR3 DNA reads TGCGCCAGCAGTATCTTAGGACCGAACACCGGGGAGCTGTTTTTT.

CDR3 residues: CASSLDARQGAREGVGTGELFF. The CDR3 nucleotides read TGTGCCAGCAGCTTAGACGCCAGACAGGGCGCCCGGGAAGGTGTAGGCACCGGGGAGCTGTTTTTT. The rearrangement links TRBV11-2 to TRBJ2-2, with 7 positions matching TRBD1. V shed 0 bases and J 4 bases; nucleotides not matched to a gene: 23. This CDR3 is built from 22 residues. Germline CDR1 and CDR2: SGHAT and FQNNGV.

The V and J genes are TRBV20-1 and TRBJ2-3, with D perhaps TRBD2 (6 bases). Trimming took off 1 base at V and 6 bases at J, with 14 bases between the two ends. Germline V gives CDR1 DFQATT, CDR2 SNEGSKA (reference sequence). The CDR3 is 14 residues long. The CDR3 DNA follows: TGCAGTGCTAGAGCGGGACGGGAGTCGGATACGCAGTATTTT. Translated, it gives CSARAGRESDTQYF.

This clonotype has at least ten counts. The rearrangement uses TRBV20-1 and TRBJ2-5; D uncertain. The CDR3 is 13 amino acids. Germline values: CDR1 DFQATT, CDR2 SNEGSKA (reference sequence). V was cut by 4 bases and J by 1 base, with 10 bases left in between. The CDR3 DNA sequence: TGCAGTGCTATCTCCCAATCCCAAGAGACCCAGTACTTC. Protein: CSAISQSQETQYF.

This chain uses TRBV11-2 with TRBJ2-5; D gene ambiguous. The germline V and J ends were trimmed by 0 bases and 4 bases, with 9 bases remaining between them. Germline CDR1 is SGHAT and CDR2 is FQNNGV. The CDR3 contains 14 residues. The CDR3 sequence: CASSLDQLRETQYF. In DNA form, the CDR3 reads TGTGCCAGCAGCTTAGATCAGCTTCGAGAGACCCAGTACTTC.

This clonotype showed up just a few times. This chain links TRBV18 with TRBJ1-5; no reliable D call. CDR1 and CDR2 from the germline V gene are KGHSH and LQKENI. Trimming shortened V by 3 bases and J by 0 bases, and 12 bases separated the two germline ends. CDR3 length: 16 amino acids. The CDR3, as DNA: TGTGCCAGCTCACCGGCGGCAACAAATAGCAATCAGCCCCAGCATTTT. Its protein product is CASSPAATNSNQPQHF.

This clonotype was recorded many times. V gene TRBV7-9 combines with J gene TRBJ2-1; 13 nucleotides line up with TRBD2. The ends lost 5 bases at V and 9 bases at J; junction bases unmatched: 10. Germline CDR1 SEHNR, CDR2 FQNEAQ (reference sequence). The CDR3 sequence is 16 residues long. The CDR3, as DNA: TGTGCCAGCAGCGATAAACTAGCGGGAGGGCCAGTTGAGCAGTTCTTC. It encodes CASSDKLAGGPVEQFF.

This clonotype was counted a few times. Germline and junction disagree at one end, which may indicate a read error. The V gene is TRBV6-5, the J gene TRBJ2-6; D assignment may be TRBD1 or TRBD2 (6 bases each). CDR1 and CDR2 from the germline V gene are MNHEY and SVGAGI. The CDR3 loop spans 14 amino acids. The CDR3 protein is CASRILRGVNVLTF. The CDR3 DNA is TGTGCCAGCAGAATACTGAGGGGGGTCAACGTCCTGACTTTC.

This clonotype was seen a few times. The chain couples TRBV29-1 to TRBJ2-1; D perhaps matches TRBD2 (6 bases). Trimming took 3 bases from V and 1 from J, leaving 13 bases between them. Germline V CDR1 and CDR2: SQVTM, ANQGSEA. The CDR3 is 15 amino acids. The CDR3 protein is CSVEFTGVSYNEQFF. The CDR3 DNA follows: TGCAGCGTTGAGTTCACGGGAGTGTCCTACAATGAGCAGTTCTTC.

This clonotype was counted only a few times. The chain has TRBV7-6 and TRBJ2-5; possibly TRBD1 for D (6 bases). V lost 1 base and J lost 5, with 11 bases in between. The CDR3 is 14 residues long. Germline V gives CDR1 SGHVS, CDR2 FNYEAQ. CDR3 region: CASSLGGGLETQYF. In DNA, the CDR3 is TGTGCCAGCAGCTTAGGTGGGGGCCTGGAGACCCAGTACTTC. Using reference TRBV7-6 and TRBJ2-5 for the parts outside the CDR3, the full variable domain is GAGVSQSPRYKVTKRGQDVALRCDPISGHVSLYWYRQALGQGPEFLTYFNYEAQQDKSGLPNDRFSAERPEGSISTLTIQRTEQRDSAMYRCASSLGGGLETQYFGPGTRLLVL.

Many counts were recorded for this clonotype. V and J are TRBV15 and TRBJ2-3; D gene unclear. The CDR3 totals 14 residues. V was trimmed by 7 bases and J by 0 bases, leaving 11 bases between them. Germline V gene data show CDR1 as LNHNV and CDR2 as YYDKDF (reference sequence). The CDR3 is CATNPTPSTDTQYF. Here the CDR3 DNA reads TGTGCCACCAACCCGACCCCAAGCACAGATACGCAGTATTTT.

The V and J genes are TRBV6-2 or TRBV6-3 and TRBJ2-3; a possible D gene is TRBD2 (6 bases). The germline CDR1 and CDR2 sequences are MNHEY and SVGEGT. Trimming cost V 9 bases and J 0 bases, with 16 bases left between them. This CDR3 has 15 residues. CDR3 amino acids: CASKRVGTSTDTQYF. The CDR3 DNA reads TGTGCCAGTAAAAGGGTAGGGACTAGCACAGATACGCAGTATTTT.

V usage is TRBV28 and J usage is TRBJ2-4; 8 bases line up with TRBD1. CDR1 is MDHEN and CDR2 is SYDVKM in the germline V gene. CDR3 length: 18 amino acids. J was trimmed by 1 base and V by 1 base; bases with no gene match: 9. Here the CDR3 DNA reads TGTGCCAGCAGTTTATCCCCCAAGACAGGGGCGGCCAAAAACATTCAGTACTTC. This encodes CASSLSPKTGAAKNIQYF.

The V call is TRBV6-1, the J call TRBJ2-1; 11 nucleotides agree with TRBD2. Germline V lookup: CDR1 MNHNS, CDR2 SASEGT. The CDR3 has 14 amino acids. The junction had 2 bases not matched to a gene; V was cut back by 8 bases and J by 2 bases. The CDR3 reads CASQTSGAYNEQFF. Here the CDR3 DNA reads TGTGCCAGCCAGACTAGCGGGGCCTACAATGAGCAGTTCTTC.